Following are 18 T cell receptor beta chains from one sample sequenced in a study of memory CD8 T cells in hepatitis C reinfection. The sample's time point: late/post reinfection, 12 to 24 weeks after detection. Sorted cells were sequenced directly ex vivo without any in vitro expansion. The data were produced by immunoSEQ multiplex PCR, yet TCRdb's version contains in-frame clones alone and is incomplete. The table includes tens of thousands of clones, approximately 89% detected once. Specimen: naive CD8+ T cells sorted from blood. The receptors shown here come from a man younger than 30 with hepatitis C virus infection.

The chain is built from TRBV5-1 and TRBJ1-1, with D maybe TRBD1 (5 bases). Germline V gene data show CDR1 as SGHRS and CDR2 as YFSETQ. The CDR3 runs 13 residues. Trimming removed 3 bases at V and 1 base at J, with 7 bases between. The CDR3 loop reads CASSYTGNTEAFF. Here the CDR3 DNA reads TGCGCCAGCAGCTACACAGGGAACACTGAAGCTTTCTTT. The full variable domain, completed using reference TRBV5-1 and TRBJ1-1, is KAGVTQTPRYLIKTRGQQVTLSCSPISGHRSVSWYQQTPGQGLQFLFEYFSETQRNKGNFPGRFSGRQFSNSRSEMNVSTLELGDSALYLCASSYTGNTEAFFGQGTRLTVV.

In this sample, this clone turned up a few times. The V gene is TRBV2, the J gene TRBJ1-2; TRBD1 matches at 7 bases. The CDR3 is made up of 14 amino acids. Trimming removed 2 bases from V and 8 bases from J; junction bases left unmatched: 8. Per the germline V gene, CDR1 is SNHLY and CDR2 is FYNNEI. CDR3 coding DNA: TGTGCCAGCAGTGAAATGAGGACAGGTGTCGGCTACACCTTC. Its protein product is CASSEMRTGVGYTF.

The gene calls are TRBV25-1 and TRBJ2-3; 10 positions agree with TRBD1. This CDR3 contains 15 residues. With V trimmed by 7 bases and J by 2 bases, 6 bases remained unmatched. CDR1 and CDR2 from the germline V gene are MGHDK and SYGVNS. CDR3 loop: CASTPGQGTTDTQYF. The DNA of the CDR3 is TGTGCCAGCACGCCGGGACAGGGGACCACAGATACGCAGTATTTT. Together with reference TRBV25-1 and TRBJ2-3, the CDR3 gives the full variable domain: EADIYQTPRYLVIGTGKKITLECSQTMGHDKMYWYQQDPGMELHLIHYSYGVNSTEKGDLSSESTVSRIRTEHFPLTLESARPSHTSQYLCASTPGQGTTDTQYFGPGTRLTVL.

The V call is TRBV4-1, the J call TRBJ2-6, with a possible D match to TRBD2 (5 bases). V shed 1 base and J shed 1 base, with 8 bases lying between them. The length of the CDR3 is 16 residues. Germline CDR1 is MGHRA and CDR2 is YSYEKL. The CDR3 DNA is TGCGCCAGCAGCCAAGCCGGGAATTCTGGGGCCAACGTCCTGACTTTC. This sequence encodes CASSQAGNSGANVLTF.

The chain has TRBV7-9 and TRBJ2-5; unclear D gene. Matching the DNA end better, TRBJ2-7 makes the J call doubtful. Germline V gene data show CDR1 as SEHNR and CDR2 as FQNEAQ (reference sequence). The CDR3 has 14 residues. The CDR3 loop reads CASSLGGPTAEQYF. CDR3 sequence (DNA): TGTGCCAGCAGCTTAGGAGGTCCGACCGCCGAGCAGTACTTC.

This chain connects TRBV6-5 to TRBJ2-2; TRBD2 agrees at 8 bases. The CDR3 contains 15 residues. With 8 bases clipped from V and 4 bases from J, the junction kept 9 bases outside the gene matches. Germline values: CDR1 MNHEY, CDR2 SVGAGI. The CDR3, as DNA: TGTGCCAGCTCTCCAGGACTAGCAGCCACCGGGGAGCTGTTTTTT. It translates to CASSPGLAATGELFF.

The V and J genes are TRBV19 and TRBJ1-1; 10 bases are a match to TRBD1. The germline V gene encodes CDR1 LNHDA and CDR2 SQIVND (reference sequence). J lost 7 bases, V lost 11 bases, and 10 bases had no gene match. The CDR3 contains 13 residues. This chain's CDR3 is CAVRQGALNEAFF. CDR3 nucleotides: TGTGCCGTGAGACAGGGGGCGCTGAATGAAGCTTTCTTT.

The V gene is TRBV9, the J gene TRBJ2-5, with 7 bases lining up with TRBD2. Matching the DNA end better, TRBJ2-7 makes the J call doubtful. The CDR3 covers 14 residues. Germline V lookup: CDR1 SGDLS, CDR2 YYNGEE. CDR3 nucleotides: TGTGCCAGCAGCGTTTCCAGCGGGGCTCGCGAGCAGTACTTC. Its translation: CASSVSSGAREQYF.

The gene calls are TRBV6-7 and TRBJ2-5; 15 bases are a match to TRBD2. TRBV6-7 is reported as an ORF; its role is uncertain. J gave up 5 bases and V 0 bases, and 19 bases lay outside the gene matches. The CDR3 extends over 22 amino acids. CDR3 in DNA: TGTGCCAGCAGTTACTCGATCTGTGGGACTAGCGGGGGGTATACGGTACTGGAGACCCAGTACTTC. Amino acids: CASSYSICGTSGGYTVLETQYF.

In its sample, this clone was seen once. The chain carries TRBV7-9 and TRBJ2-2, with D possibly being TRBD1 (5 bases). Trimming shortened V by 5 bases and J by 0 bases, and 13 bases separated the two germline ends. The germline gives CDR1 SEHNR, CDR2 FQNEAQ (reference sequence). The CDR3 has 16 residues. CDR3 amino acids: CASSHRQTSNTGELFF. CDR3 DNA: TGTGCCAGCAGCCATCGACAGACTTCGAACACCGGGGAGCTGTTTTTT.

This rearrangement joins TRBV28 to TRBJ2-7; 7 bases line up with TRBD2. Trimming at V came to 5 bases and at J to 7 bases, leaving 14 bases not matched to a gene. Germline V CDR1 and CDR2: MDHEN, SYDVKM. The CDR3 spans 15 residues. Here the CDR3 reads CASSRMGGGPGEQYF. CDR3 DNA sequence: TGTGCCAGCAGTAGAATGGGGGGAGGGCCAGGAGAGCAGTACTTC.

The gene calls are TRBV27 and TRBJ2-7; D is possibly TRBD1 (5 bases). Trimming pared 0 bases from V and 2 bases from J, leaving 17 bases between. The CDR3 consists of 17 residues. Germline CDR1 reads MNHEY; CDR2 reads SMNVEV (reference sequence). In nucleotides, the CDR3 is TGTGCCAGCAGTTTATCTTTCGTAGGACATCTGGCCTACGAGCAGTACTTC. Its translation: CASSLSFVGHLAYEQYF.

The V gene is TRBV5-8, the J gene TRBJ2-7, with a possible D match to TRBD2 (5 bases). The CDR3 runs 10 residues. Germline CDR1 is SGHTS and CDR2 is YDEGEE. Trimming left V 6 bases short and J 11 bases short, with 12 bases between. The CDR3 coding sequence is TGTGCCAGCAAGACCGGGGATGAGTACGTC. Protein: CASKTGDEYV.

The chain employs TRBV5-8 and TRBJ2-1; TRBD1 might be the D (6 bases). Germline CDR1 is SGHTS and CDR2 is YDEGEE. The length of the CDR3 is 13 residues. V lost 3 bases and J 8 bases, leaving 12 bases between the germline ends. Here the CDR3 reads CASSWGQADEQFF. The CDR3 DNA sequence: TGTGCCAGCAGCTGGGGGCAGGCCGATGAGCAGTTCTTC. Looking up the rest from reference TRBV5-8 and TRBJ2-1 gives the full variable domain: EAGVTQSPTHLIKTRGQQATLRCSPISGHTSVYWYQQALGLGLQFLLWYDEGEERNRGNFPPRFSGRQFPNYSSELNVNALELEDSALYLCASSWGQADEQFFGPGTRLTVL.

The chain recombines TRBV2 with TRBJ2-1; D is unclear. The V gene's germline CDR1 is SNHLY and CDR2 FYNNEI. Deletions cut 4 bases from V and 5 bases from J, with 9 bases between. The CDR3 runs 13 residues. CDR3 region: CASSVMAHNEQFF. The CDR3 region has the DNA TGTGCCAGCAGTGTAATGGCCCACAATGAGCAGTTCTTC.

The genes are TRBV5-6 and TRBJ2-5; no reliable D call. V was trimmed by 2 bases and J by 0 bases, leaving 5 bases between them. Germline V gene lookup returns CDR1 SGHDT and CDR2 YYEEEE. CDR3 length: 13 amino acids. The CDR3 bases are TGTGCCAGCAGCTTCGGGTACCAAGAGACCCAGTACTTC. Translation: CASSFGYQETQYF.

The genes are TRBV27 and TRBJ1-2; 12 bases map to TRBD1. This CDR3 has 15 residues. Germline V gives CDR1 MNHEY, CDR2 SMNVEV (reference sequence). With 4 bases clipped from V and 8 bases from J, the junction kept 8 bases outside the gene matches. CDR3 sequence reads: CASSSLGQGAGGYTF. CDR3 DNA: TGTGCCAGCAGTTCCCTGGGACAGGGGGCGGGGGGCTACACCTTC.

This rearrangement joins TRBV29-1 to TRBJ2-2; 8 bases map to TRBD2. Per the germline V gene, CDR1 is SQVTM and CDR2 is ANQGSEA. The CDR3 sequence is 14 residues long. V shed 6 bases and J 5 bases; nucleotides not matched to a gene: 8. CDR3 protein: CSVGSGMGTGELFF. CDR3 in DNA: TGCAGCGTGGGTAGCGGGATGGGGACCGGGGAGCTGTTTTTT.